The 29 T cell receptor beta chains in this list originate from one sample, sequenced in a study of blood T cell repertoires in COVID-19. Measured with immunoSEQ multiplex PCR; TCRdb has only the in-frame clones, and not every one. Among 200,000 to 300,000 clones listed, more than 80% were seen once. The source material was peripheral blood. The receptors derive from a human donor in a cohort sampled during active COVID-19.

This clone was detected only a few times. This sequence joins TRBV6-5 and TRBJ2-7; 9 bases match TRBD2. This CDR3 is built from 15 residues. The germline gives CDR1 MNHEY, CDR2 SVGAGI. J gave up 4 bases and V 0 bases, and 4 bases lay outside the gene matches. The CDR3 region is CASSYSRGRAYEQYF. In DNA, the CDR3 is TGTGCCAGCAGTTACTCTCGCGGGAGGGCTTACGAGCAGTACTTC.

V and J are TRBV7-9 and TRBJ2-1, with D tentatively TRBD1 (5 bases). V was pared by 5 bases and J by 0 bases, with 8 bases between. Germline CDR1 is SEHNR and CDR2 is FQNEAQ (reference sequence). The CDR3 loop spans 14 amino acids. This chain's CDR3 is CASSPRVSYNEQFF. In DNA form, the CDR3 reads TGTGCCAGCAGCCCCAGGGTCTCCTACAATGAGCAGTTCTTC.

The chain couples TRBV28 to TRBJ2-1; D gene ambiguous. This CDR3 contains 12 residues. From germline, CDR1 is MDHEN and CDR2 SYDVKM. V was clipped by 5 bases and J by 7 bases, with 9 bases between them. CDR3 region: CASSLLINEQFF. CDR3 DNA sequence: TGTGCCAGCAGTCTCCTTATTAATGAGCAGTTCTTC. Using reference TRBV28 and TRBJ2-1 for the parts outside the CDR3, the full variable domain is DVKVTQSSRYLVKRTGEKVFLECVQDMDHENMFWYRQDPGLGLRLIYFSYDVKMKEKGDIPEGYSVSREKKERFSLILESASTNQTSMYLCASSLLINEQFFGPGTRLTVL.

The rearrangement links TRBV28 to TRBJ2-1, with D perhaps TRBD2 (6 bases). V shed 2 bases and J shed 9 bases, with 20 bases lying between them. CDR1 and CDR2 (germline): MDHEN, SYDVKM. This CDR3 has 16 amino acids. CDR3 sequence: CASSLEVGLLLGEQFF. CDR3 nucleotide sequence: TGTGCCAGCAGTTTAGAAGTGGGACTCCTTTTGGGTGAGCAGTTCTTC.

This chain connects TRBV10-2 to TRBJ2-1; TRBD2 aligns across 9 bases. V was pared by 10 bases and J by 0 bases, with 13 bases of the junction left unmatched. The CDR3 extends over 17 amino acids. Looked up from germline, CDR1 is WSHSY and CDR2 is SAAADI. CDR3 DNA sequence: TGCGCCACGAAGCGCGGTAGCGGGGGATCCTCCTACAATGAGCAGTTCTTC. Amino acids: CATKRGSGGSSYNEQFF.

CDR3 nucleotides: TGCGCCAGCAGATTCGTGGACAGGGCGCCGAACACCGGGGAGCTGTTTTTT. The encoded protein is CASRFVDRAPNTGELFF. V is TRBV5-1 and J is TRBJ2-2; 8 bases line up with TRBD1. Germline values: CDR1 SGHRS, CDR2 YFSETQ. After removal of 5 bases from V and 0 bases from J, the junction contained 9 bases not matched to a gene. The CDR3 covers 17 residues. Supplemented by reference TRBV5-1 and TRBJ2-2, the full variable domain reads KAGVTQTPRYLIKTRGQQVTLSCSPISGHRSVSWYQQTPGQGLQFLFEYFSETQRNKGNFPGRFSGRQFSNSRSEMNVSTLELGDSALYLCASRFVDRAPNTGELFFGEGSRLTVL.

In its sample, this clone was seen once. The rearrangement links TRBV13 to TRBJ2-3; the D is unclear. V dropped 5 bases and J dropped 5 bases, with 11 bases sitting between them. Germline V gene data show CDR1 as PRHDT and CDR2 as FYEKMQ (reference sequence). The length of the CDR3 is 13 residues. In DNA form, the CDR3 reads TGTGCCAGCAGCGCCCGAGGTCGAGATACGCAGTATTTT. It specifies CASSARGRDTQYF.

In this sample, this clone turned up a few times. This rearrangement joins TRBV5-1 to TRBJ2-5, with 8 bases aligning to TRBD1. V was pared by 0 bases and J by 2 bases, with 6 bases of the junction left unmatched. Looked up from germline, CDR1 is SGHRS and CDR2 is YFSETQ. The CDR3 runs to 16 residues. CDR3 sequence: CASSLGQGSNQETQYF. The CDR3 DNA reads as TGCGCCAGCAGCTTGGGACAGGGGTCCAATCAAGAGACCCAGTACTTC.

The chain recombines TRBV7-9 with TRBJ2-1; no firm D call. This CDR3 spans 15 amino acids. Germline assignment: CDR1 SEHNR and CDR2 FQNEAQ (reference sequence). The V end lost 7 bases, the J end lost 0 bases, and 13 bases lay between the germline ends. The CDR3 is CASIPGRFSYNEQFF. CDR3 coding DNA: TGTGCCAGCATCCCAGGTCGGTTCTCCTACAATGAGCAGTTCTTC. The variable domain in full, completed from reference TRBV7-9 and TRBJ2-1, reads DTGVSQNPRHKITKRGQNVTFRCDPISEHNRLYWYRQTLGQGPEFLTYFQNEAQLEKSRLLSDRFSAERPKGSFSTLEIQRTEQGDSAMYLCASIPGRFSYNEQFFGPGTRLTVL.

V is TRBV28 and J is TRBJ2-7; 8 bases agree with TRBD1. The CDR3 is 12 residues long. J lost 5 bases, V lost 7 bases, and 4 bases had no gene match. Germline CDR1 MDHEN, CDR2 SYDVKM. The CDR3 sequence is CASTDRVNEQYF. CDR3 nucleotides: TGTGCCAGCACGGACAGGGTAAACGAGCAGTACTTC.

V and J are TRBV5-1 and TRBJ2-2; 10 bases are a match to TRBD1. Germline trimming cut 0 bases from V and 5 bases from J; bases unmatched to any gene: 4. CDR1 SGHRS and CDR2 YFSETQ come from the germline V gene. The CDR3 spans 16 residues. CDR3 sequence: CASSLAGQGWTGELFF. As DNA, the CDR3 is TGCGCCAGCAGCTTGGCGGGACAGGGGTGGACCGGGGAGCTGTTTTTT.

V usage is TRBV3-1 (or the pseudogene TRBV3-2) and J usage is TRBJ2-7, with D possibly matching TRBD2 (5 bases). Germline loops: CDR1 LGHDT, CDR2 YNNKEL (reference sequence). This CDR3 is built from 15 residues. Trimming removed 0 bases at V and 6 bases at J, with 15 bases between. CDR3 amino acids: CASSQDRGFQREQYF. The DNA of the CDR3 is TGTGCCAGCAGCCAAGATCGGGGTTTCCAACGCGAGCAGTACTTC.

This clone came up a few times. One end of the junction varies from germline; a read error may be responsible. This chain's CDR3 is CASSLGPGQQYEQYF. The DNA for the CDR3 is TGTGCTAGCAGCCTAGGCCCGGGACAACAATACGAGCAGTACTTC. The rearrangement links TRBV7-7 to TRBJ2-7; D might be TRBD1 (6 bases). Per germline, CDR1 SSHAT and CDR2 FNYEAQ (reference sequence). The CDR3 sequence is 15 residues long.

The chain couples TRBV19 to TRBJ1-1, with 10 bases fitting TRBD1. Germline V gives CDR1 LNHDA, CDR2 SQIVND (reference sequence). V dropped 5 bases and J dropped 4; count of bases not matched to a gene: 1. This CDR3 region has 13 residues. CDR3 sequence reads: CASSGQGVTEAFF. Written as DNA, the CDR3 is TGTGCCAGTAGTGGACAGGGGGTCACTGAAGCTTTCTTT.

This clone is a singleton in its sample. The DNA of the CDR3 is TGCAGCGAGACGGAAGCGGGAAGCACAGATACGCAGTATTTT. Protein sequence: CSETEAGSTDTQYF. V gene TRBV29-1 combines with J gene TRBJ2-3; 7 nucleotides agree with TRBD2. The germline CDR1 and CDR2 sequences are SQVTM and ANQGSEA. The V gene end was trimmed by 7 bases and the J gene end by 0 bases; junction bases not matched to a gene: 7. The CDR3 loop spans 14 amino acids.

The genes are TRBV7-2 and TRBJ1-2; 9 nucleotides agree with TRBD1. Germline V gives CDR1 SGHTA, CDR2 FQGNSA. Losses at the gene ends were 1 base for V and 8 bases for J; bases not matched to a gene: 5. This CDR3 is 14 amino acids long. In nucleotides, the CDR3 is TGTGCCAGCAGCTTAGGAAACAGGGGGCGAGGCTACACCTTC. This encodes CASSLGNRGRGYTF.

This clone was observed a handful of times. This sequence joins TRBV7-2 and TRBJ2-5, with a tentative D call TRBD2 (5 bases). Germline CDR1 reads SGHTA; CDR2 reads FQGNSA. The CDR3 extends over 13 amino acids. V was shortened by 2 bases and J by 4 bases, with 8 bases between the two germline ends. This CDR3 is CASSLQAGETQYF. The CDR3 DNA reads as TGTGCCAGCAGCTTACAGGCGGGAGAGACCCAGTACTTC.

The rearrangement joins TRBV11-2 to TRBJ2-7; a possible D gene is TRBD2 (5 bases). This CDR3 spans 12 amino acids. Germline loops: CDR1 SGHAT, CDR2 FQNNGV. Trimming cost V 0 bases and J 12 bases, with 12 bases left between them. The CDR3 region is CASSLDVGDPYF. Here the CDR3 DNA reads TGTGCCAGCAGCTTAGATGTGGGAGACCCGTACTTC.

The J gene is TRBJ2-3, the V gene TRBV28, with D perhaps TRBD2 (6 bases). Germline values: CDR1 MDHEN, CDR2 SYDVKM. V was cut by 5 bases and J by 0 bases, with 9 bases left in between. This CDR3 is 14 amino acids long. In DNA form, the CDR3 reads TGTGCCAGCAGTAAAAGCGGGAGCACAGATACGCAGTATTTT. This codes for CASSKSGSTDTQYF.

The CDR3 sequence: CASSQDTVTGELFF. The CDR3, as DNA: TGTGCCAGCAGCCAAGATACAGTTACCGGGGAGCTGTTTTTT. J is TRBJ2-2 and V is TRBV3-1 (or the pseudogene TRBV3-2); D is undetermined. Germline CDR1 LGHDT, CDR2 YNNKEL (reference sequence). CDR3 size: 14 residues. The V and J ends lost 0 bases and 5 bases respectively, with 7 bases between them.

Here the CDR3 reads CAWARGNEQFF. As DNA, the CDR3 is TGTGCCTGGGCCAGGGGCAATGAGCAGTTCTTC. The J gene is TRBJ2-1, the V gene TRBV30; the D gene is possibly TRBD1 (6 bases). V lost 5 bases to trimming and J lost 6 bases, with 8 bases between them. CDR1 is GTSNPN, CDR2 SVGIG, per germline (reference sequence). The CDR3 length is 11 residues.

V usage is TRBV7-9 and J usage is TRBJ2-2; no definite D call. This CDR3 has 16 amino acids. Looked up from germline, CDR1 is SEHNR and CDR2 is FQNEAQ (reference sequence). Trimming removed 1 base from V and 3 bases from J, with 12 bases in between. The DNA of the CDR3 is TGTGCCAGCAGCTTAGGGTTCATTCAGGACACCGGGGAGCTGTTTTTT. This translates into CASSLGFIQDTGELFF.

This chain links TRBV28 with TRBJ2-1, with 10 bases lining up with TRBD1. J lost 6 bases, V lost 3 bases, and 5 bases had no gene match. This CDR3 contains 15 residues. CDR1 and CDR2 from the germline V gene are MDHEN and SYDVKM. CDR3 sequence reads: CASSFLGQGSNEQFF. The CDR3 DNA reads as TGTGCCAGCAGTTTTTTGGGACAGGGGTCCAATGAGCAGTTCTTC.

In this sample, this clone turned up a few times. The rearrangement links TRBV7-9 to TRBJ1-1; D unresolved. V lost 6 bases and J lost 6, with 14 bases in between. Looked up from germline, CDR1 is SEHNR and CDR2 is FQNEAQ (reference sequence). The CDR3 runs to 13 residues. The CDR3 sequence is CASSPNASPEAFF. The CDR3 DNA follows: TGTGCCAGCAGTCCCAATGCGTCCCCTGAAGCTTTCTTT.

This clone occurred a few times. The gene calls are TRBV11-1 and TRBJ1-4; D gene ambiguous. The CDR3 loop spans 13 amino acids. Per germline, CDR1 SGHAT and CDR2 FQDESV (reference sequence). V dropped 4 bases and J dropped 7 bases, with 10 bases sitting between them. The CDR3 nucleotides read TGTGCCAGCAGCTGGGCGTTCGGTGAAAAACTGTTTTTT. It translates to CASSWAFGEKLFF.

The CDR3: CASRRGGNEKLFF. The CDR3 DNA reads TGTGCCAGCAGAAGGGGTGGGAATGAAAAACTGTTTTTT. This chain uses TRBV6-5 with TRBJ1-4; possible D gene TRBD1, 5 bases. V lost 6 bases to trimming and J lost 5 bases, with 10 bases between them. The CDR3 contains 13 residues. CDR1 MNHEY and CDR2 SVGAGI come from the germline V gene.

The rearrangement joins TRBV6-5 to TRBJ2-2; D gene unclear. V shed 6 bases and J shed 4 bases, with 9 bases lying between them. CDR3 length equals 13 residues. Germline V gene sequence: CDR1 MNHEY, CDR2 SVGAGI. DNA of the CDR3: TGTGCCAGCAGCGCTGTGCGCACCGGGGAGCTGTTTTTT. Translation: CASSAVRTGELFF.

There are a few counts of this clone. The V call is TRBV7-3, the J call TRBJ1-6, with D maybe TRBD1 (5 bases). The ends were cut back, 5 bases at V and 5 bases at J, with 7 bases in the middle. CDR1 and CDR2 (germline): SGHTA, FQGTGA. This CDR3 comprises 13 residues. The CDR3 DNA follows: TGTGCCAGCAGCAAGGGGAATAATTCACCCCTCCACTTT. As protein: CASSKGNNSPLHF.

The chain is built from TRBV28 and TRBJ1-1; D ambiguous. Germline V CDR1 and CDR2: MDHEN, SYDVKM. V lost 4 bases to trimming and J lost 1 base, with 13 bases between them. CDR3 length: 15 residues. For the CDR3, the DNA is TGTGCCAGCAGTTCACTAGGGCGGGGGAACACTGAAGCTTTCTTT. Amino acids: CASSSLGRGNTEAFF.